Below are 10 T cell receptor beta chains sequenced from a single sample in a study of T cells in Graves' hyperthyroidism and ophthalmopathy. RNA transcripts yielded amplified TCR beta CDR3 regions. RT-PCR in the first round (using the HTBI primer set) targeted the TCR CDR3. TCRdb re-analysed the multiplex PCR reads in MiXCR, keeping a single row per CDR3 protein. This table has about half a million distinct CDR3 sequences, about 24% appearing once. Sequenced sample: blood. The receptor set was obtained from a woman aged 30 to 39 with Graves' ophthalmopathy.

The gene calls are TRBV12-3 or TRBV12-4 and TRBJ1-2; D gene ambiguous. V dropped 6 bases and J dropped 2 bases, with 16 bases sitting between them. This CDR3 is 15 amino acids long. Written as DNA, the CDR3 is TGTGCCAGCAGCCAAAGGATGCGGGTGAACTATGGCTACACCTTC. Translated, it gives CASSQRMRVNYGYTF.

This clonotype was observed at least ten times. The chain joins TRBV29-1 to TRBJ2-7; D is undetermined. The V gene's germline CDR1 is SQVTM and CDR2 ANQGSEA. Trimming shortened V by 4 bases and J by 2 bases, and 9 bases separated the two germline ends. CDR3 size: 12 residues. The CDR3 DNA reads TGCAGCGTTGTAGAGGAAGCCTACGAGCAGTACTTC. Translating gives CSVVEEAYEQYF.

This clonotype was counted many times. This chain links TRBV12-3 or TRBV12-4 with TRBJ1-2; D gene unclear. The CDR3 has 13 amino acids. V dropped 2 bases and J dropped 7 bases, with 11 bases sitting between them. CDR3 sequence: CASSLRQAAGYTF. Here the CDR3 DNA reads TGTGCCAGCAGTTTAAGGCAAGCCGCTGGCTACACCTTC.

This clonotype was observed many times. This chain connects TRBV6-5 to TRBJ1-3; D is uncertain. From germline, CDR1 is MNHEY and CDR2 SVGAGI. This CDR3 is built from 16 residues. V lost 0 bases to trimming and J lost 0 bases, with 9 bases between them. Here the CDR3 reads CASSYSRSLSGNTIYF. CDR3 DNA: TGTGCCAGCAGTTACTCGAGGAGCCTCTCTGGAAACACCATATATTTT.

This clonotype was seen ten or more times. The chain uses TRBV12-3 or TRBV12-4 and TRBJ1-1; no reliable D call. The length of the CDR3 is 11 residues. Trimming took off 6 bases at V and 7 bases at J, with 9 bases between the two ends. The CDR3 DNA is TGTGCCAGCAGCTTGACGGGTGAAGCTTTCTTT. Its translation is CASSLTGEAFF.

In its sample, this clonotype was seen many times. The CDR3: CASSLRGAYGYTF. The CDR3 coding sequence is TGTGCCAGCAGTTTAAGGGGAGCCTATGGCTACACCTTC. The rearrangement joins TRBV12-3 or TRBV12-4 to TRBJ1-2, with D possibly matching TRBD1 (5 bases). There are 13 residues in the CDR3. Trimming shortened V by 2 bases and J by 4 bases, and 8 bases separated the two germline ends.

The chain carries TRBV12-3 or TRBV12-4 and TRBJ2-4; D call uncertain. V dropped 3 bases and J dropped 1 base, with 7 bases sitting between them. This CDR3 comprises 14 residues. The CDR3 DNA reads TGTGCCAGCAGTTTGGGCAGGGCCAAAAACATTCAGTACTTC. It is translated as CASSLGRAKNIQYF.

This clonotype was found many times. The rearrangement joins TRBV7-6 to TRBJ1-1; D gene unclear. Per germline, CDR1 SGHVS and CDR2 FNYEAQ. Between the trimmed V and J ends, which lost 4 bases and 3 bases, there was a span of 6 bases. The CDR3 covers 12 residues. CDR3 region: CASSSPDTEAFF. The CDR3 DNA reads as TGTGCCAGCAGCTCCCCAGACACTGAAGCTTTCTTT.

The sample holds many counts of this clonotype. This rearrangement joins TRBV12-3 or TRBV12-4 to TRBJ1-2; D perhaps matches TRBD1 (5 bases). The germline V and J ends were trimmed by 1 base and 8 bases, with 14 bases remaining between them. This CDR3 comprises 14 residues. The CDR3 protein is CASSLGAGRQGYTF. The CDR3 nucleotides read TGTGCCAGCAGTTTAGGGGCAGGCAGACAGGGCTACACCTTC.

Many counts were recorded for this clonotype. The chain has TRBV6-2 or TRBV6-3 and TRBJ1-1; D ambiguous. The CDR3 length is 17 residues. Germline CDR1 and CDR2: MNHEY and SVGEGT. V was clipped by 0 bases and J by 0 bases, with 14 bases between them. CDR3 DNA sequence: TGTGCCAGCAGTTACTCGATTTGGGCCCGGGTGAACACTGAAGCTTTCTTT. Translation gives CASSYSIWARVNTEAFF.